These 14 T cell receptor beta chains were all obtained from the same sample, sequenced in a study of shared clonotypes between healthy human individuals. This table comes from immunoSEQ multiplex PCR, and its TCRdb copy is limited to in-frame clones, with some not included. The sample carries some 1.5 million clones, 95% to 99% recorded once. Source material: naive CD4+ T cells sorted from blood. Subset denoted: CD45RA+ positively selected. All receptors come from a man aged 25 to 40 in good health.

J is TRBJ2-2 and V is TRBV18; 7 nucleotides line up with TRBD1. The CDR3 runs 15 residues. The germline V gene encodes CDR1 KGHSH and CDR2 LQKENI. Trimming at V came to 4 bases and at J to 6 bases, leaving 8 bases not matched to a gene. This CDR3 is CASSQGQLNPGELFF. The CDR3 nucleotides are TGTGCCAGCTCACAGGGACAGCTAAACCCCGGGGAGCTGTTTTTT.

This clone came up once. The chain links TRBV6-1 to TRBJ1-3, with 9 bases identical to TRBD1. This CDR3 has 16 residues. Trimming at V came to 2 bases and at J to 2 bases, leaving 4 bases not matched to a gene. Germline lookup yields CDR1 MNHNS and CDR2 SASEGT. DNA for the CDR3: TGTGCCAGCAGTGAAACAGGGGGCGCTCCTGGAAACACCATATATTTT. Its translation: CASSETGGAPGNTIYF.

This rearrangement joins TRBV6-1 to TRBJ2-7, with 7 nucleotides matching TRBD1. Looked up from germline, CDR1 is MNHNS and CDR2 is SASEGT. The CDR3 covers 14 residues. With V trimmed by 1 base and J by 5 bases, 5 bases remained unmatched. The CDR3 DNA sequence: TGTGCCAGCAGTGAAGTTACAGGGGTACACGAGCAGTACTTC. It codes for CASSEVTGVHEQYF.

The V call is TRBV7-9, the J call TRBJ2-4; D may be TRBD2 (6 bases). CDR1 SEHNR and CDR2 FQNEAQ come from the germline V gene (reference sequence). Trimming removed 5 bases from V and 7 bases from J, with 15 bases in between. The CDR3 contains 14 residues. For the CDR3, the DNA is TGTGCCAGCAGCGTGGGACTGCCCCGGAACATTCAGTACTTC. Amino acids: CASSVGLPRNIQYF.

A remark on this clone: Within the sample, other DNA sequences also encode this same CDR3. The chain recombines TRBV18 with TRBJ2-1; the D gene could be TRBD1 or TRBD2 (5 bases each). Germline CDR1 KGHSH, CDR2 LQKENI. Trimming took 0 bases from V and 10 from J, leaving 7 bases between them. The length of the CDR3 is 12 residues. Written as DNA, the CDR3 is TGTGCCAGCTCACCACCGAGGGGAGAGCAGTTCTTC. Translation gives CASSPPRGEQFF.

J is TRBJ2-3 and V is TRBV7-2; 7 bases are a match to TRBD1. This CDR3 has 17 amino acids. Germline CDR1 is SGHTA and CDR2 is FQGNSA. V lost 1 base to trimming and J lost 2 bases; unmatched junction nucleotides: 9. The CDR3 reads CASSLGPDRLHTDTQYF. The CDR3 nucleotides are TGTGCCAGCAGCTTAGGCCCGGACAGGCTCCACACAGATACGCAGTATTTT. The variable domain in full, with the rest retrieved from reference TRBV7-2 and TRBJ2-3, is GAGVSQSPSNKVTEKGKDVELRCDPISGHTALYWYRQSLGQGLEFLIYFQGNSAPDKSGLPSDRFSAERTGGSVSTLTIQRTQQEDSAVYLCASSLGPDRLHTDTQYFGPGTRLTVL.

As to this clone: Distinct nucleotide sequences in the sample also encode this CDR3. The V and J genes are TRBV10-3 and TRBJ2-3, with D unclear. Trimming shortened V by 5 bases and J by 3 bases, and 6 bases separated the two germline ends. Per germline, CDR1 ENHRY and CDR2 SYGVKD. CDR3 length equals 12 residues. CDR3 nucleotide sequence: TGTGCCATCAGTTCGAGGACAGATACGCAGTATTTT. Its protein is CAISSRTDTQYF.

This rearrangement joins TRBV11-2 to TRBJ2-7, with TRBD2 identical over 8 bases. The V gene's germline CDR1 is SGHAT and CDR2 FQNNGV. The ends lost 6 bases at V and 3 bases at J; junction bases unmatched: 10. The CDR3 sequence is 15 residues long. The CDR3 DNA sequence: TGTGCCAGCAGTCCGAAAGCGGGAGTGGTCTACGAGCAGTACTTC. Protein product: CASSPKAGVVYEQYF.

This chain links TRBV6-5 with TRBJ2-5; D may match TRBD1 or TRBD2 (6 bases each). The CDR3 is 16 amino acids. The ends were cut back, 2 bases at V and 1 base at J, with 14 bases in the middle. Germline V lookup: CDR1 MNHEY, CDR2 SVGAGI. The CDR3 loop reads CASSYGGGGTQETQYF. CDR3 DNA sequence: TGTGCCAGCAGTTACGGTGGAGGGGGAACCCAAGAGACCCAGTACTTC.

The chain employs TRBV29-1 and TRBJ2-7, with TRBD1 matching over 7 bases. The CDR3 loop spans 12 amino acids. Germline assignment: CDR1 SQVTM and CDR2 ANQGSEA. V trimming: 4 bases; J trimming: 5 bases; junction bases outside the gene matches: 5. The CDR3 nucleotides read TGCAGCGTTGTGGGCCAGGGGGACGAGCAGTACTTC. Translation gives CSVVGQGDEQYF.

The J gene is TRBJ2-7, the V gene TRBV7-2; TRBD1 is a possible D gene (6 bases). CDR1 and CDR2 (germline): SGHTA, FQGNSA. The CDR3 contains 15 residues. V was trimmed by 5 bases and J by 3 bases, leaving 17 bases between them. CDR3 sequence: CASSPQGTRLYEQYF. DNA for the CDR3: TGTGCCAGCAGCCCTCAGGGGACCCGACTCTACGAGCAGTACTTC.

The CDR3 nucleotides are TGTGCCAGCAGGAACTACAGGGGGCGGGGGGAGCAGTTCTTC. Amino acid sequence: CASRNYRGRGEQFF. V usage is TRBV6-5 and J usage is TRBJ2-1; 9 nucleotides agree with TRBD1. The CDR3 is 14 residues long. Germline lookup yields CDR1 MNHEY and CDR2 SVGAGI. V trimming: 6 bases; J trimming: 10 bases; junction bases outside the gene matches: 10.

This clone was found once. Other DNA sequences in this sample translate to the same CDR3. This chain joins TRBV5-1 and TRBJ2-7; D perhaps matches TRBD1 (5 bases). Germline loops: CDR1 SGHRS, CDR2 YFSETQ. V was clipped by 0 bases and J by 0 bases, with 7 bases between them. The CDR3 is made up of 14 amino acids. CDR3 amino acids: CASSLGRASYEQYF. The DNA for the CDR3 is TGCGCCAGCAGCTTGGGCAGGGCCTCCTACGAGCAGTACTTC.

The V call is TRBV5-1, the J call TRBJ2-5; D remains unclear. The length of the CDR3 is 11 residues. The germline CDR1 and CDR2 sequences are SGHRS and YFSETQ. V was trimmed by 1 base and J by 7 bases, leaving 5 bases between them. The CDR3 loop reads CASSLPGTQYF. CDR3 DNA: TGCGCCAGCAGCTTGCCGGGGACCCAGTACTTC.